The source of this T cell receptor (beta chain) is a study of T cell changes during pregnancy in multiple sclerosis. The protocol was immunoSEQ multiplex PCR, while the TCRdb copy is restricted to in-frame clones and leaves out a portion. Of about 70,000 clones detected, around 90% appear once; the ten largest clones hold 0.29%. The V end lost 1 base, the J end lost 4 bases, and 6 bases lay between the germline ends. Germline V lookup: CDR1 SGDLS, CDR2 YYNGEE. This CDR3 is 14 amino acids long. Sequencing was performed on CD4+ T cells from peripheral blood mononuclear cells, taken after pregnancy. The chain joins TRBV9 to TRBJ2-6, with unresolved D. The receptor's source is a female donor with multiple sclerosis, enrolled in a pregnancy study. CDR3 in amino acids: CASSVQSGANVLTF. CDR3 DNA sequence: TGTGCCAGCAGCGTACAGTCAGGGGCCAACGTCCTGACTTTC.